Below are 18 T cell receptor beta chains sequenced from a single sample in a study of blood T cell repertoires in COVID-19. Method: immunoSEQ multiplex PCR; TCRdb's copy keeps in-frame clones and lacks some. This table has tens of thousands of clones, over 75% appearing once. The sample consisted of peripheral blood. These receptors were taken from a human donor in a cohort sampled during active COVID-19.

The rearrangement uses TRBV28 and TRBJ1-4; 9 bases are a match to TRBD1. The CDR3 is made up of 16 amino acids. Trimming took 6 bases from V and 8 from J; bases not matched to a gene: 13. In germline, CDR1 is MDHEN, CDR2 SYDVKM. The CDR3 is CASRNYQQGAAEKLFF. As DNA, the CDR3 is TGTGCCAGCAGAAATTATCAACAGGGGGCGGCAGAAAAACTGTTTTTT.

The V and J genes are TRBV4-3 and TRBJ1-5; D is unclear. Per germline, CDR1 LGHNA and CDR2 YSLEER. The CDR3 loop spans 15 amino acids. Trimming pared 0 bases from V and 7 bases from J, leaving 13 bases between. The CDR3 region is CASSQETGSKQPQHF. The CDR3 DNA follows: TGCGCCAGCAGCCAAGAAACGGGGTCTAAACAGCCCCAGCATTTT.

The chain links TRBV9 to TRBJ1-2; D is undetermined. Trimming took 0 bases from V and 2 from J, leaving 8 bases between them. Germline V gene lookup returns CDR1 SGDLS and CDR2 YYNGEE. The CDR3 contains 14 residues. The CDR3 loop is CASSVDVVNYGYTF. In DNA, the CDR3 is TGTGCCAGCAGCGTAGATGTTGTAAACTATGGCTACACCTTC.

The chain employs TRBV27 and TRBJ1-4; unclear D gene. In germline, CDR1 is MNHEY, CDR2 SMNVEV (reference sequence). CDR3 length: 13 residues. The V end was cut by 0 bases, the J end by 5 bases, with 4 bases between. The CDR3 is CASSLSRNEKLFF. CDR3 DNA: TGTGCCAGCAGTTTATCGAGAAATGAAAAACTGTTTTTT.

The chain has TRBV3-1 (or the pseudogene TRBV3-2) and TRBJ2-7; a possible D gene is TRBD1 (5 bases). Trimming removed 4 bases at V and 2 bases at J, with 12 bases between. The germline V gene has CDR1 LGHDT and CDR2 YNNKEL (reference sequence). The CDR3 runs 14 residues. CDR3 loop: CASSLYTGAYEQYF. DNA of the CDR3: TGTGCCAGCAGCCTGTACACAGGAGCCTACGAGCAGTACTTC.

J is TRBJ1-1 and V is TRBV19; weak D call: TRBD1 (5 bases). The CDR3 consists of 18 residues. Trimming stripped 1 base from V and 1 base from J, with 19 bases between. The germline gives CDR1 LNHDA, CDR2 SQIVND (reference sequence). CDR3 loop: CASSIARGRTARNTEAFF. CDR3 nucleotide sequence: TGTGCCAGTAGTATAGCTAGGGGCCGAACAGCCCGGAACACTGAAGCTTTCTTT.

V gene TRBV28 combines with J gene TRBJ2-7, with a tentative D call TRBD1 (6 bases). The CDR3 loop spans 13 amino acids. CDR1 is MDHEN and CDR2 is SYDVKM in the germline V gene. V was cut by 5 bases and J by 11 bases, with 19 bases left in between. CDR3: CASSAPGDTQEYF. Written as DNA, the CDR3 is TGTGCCAGCAGTGCGCCCGGGGACACTCAGGAGTACTTC.

By frequency in the sample, this clone is medium-sized (0.01 to 0.1%). The CDR3 region is CASSLVASGNTGELFF. Written as DNA, the CDR3 is TGTGCCAGCAGCTTAGTAGCTAGCGGTAACACCGGGGAGCTGTTTTTT. This chain joins TRBV7-6 and TRBJ2-2; 7 nucleotides align to TRBD2. The CDR3 covers 16 residues. After removal of 1 base from V and 2 bases from J, the junction contained 4 bases not matched to a gene. Germline CDR1 is SGHVS and CDR2 is FNYEAQ.

This clone was seen a handful of times. This chain uses TRBV14 with TRBJ1-1, with D possibly matching TRBD1 (5 bases). The CDR3 consists of 18 residues. V dropped 3 bases and J dropped 1 base, with 21 bases sitting between them. Germline values: CDR1 SGHDN, CDR2 FVKESK. The CDR3 sequence: CASSHHKRGAPRNTEAFF. DNA for the CDR3: TGTGCCAGCAGCCACCACAAGCGCGGGGCTCCGAGGAACACTGAAGCTTTCTTT.

A single count supports this clone. The chain joins TRBV9 to TRBJ2-7; 11 bases are a match to TRBD2. V dropped 0 bases and J dropped 4; count of bases not matched to a gene: 9. CDR1 SGDLS and CDR2 YYNGEE come from the germline V gene. This CDR3 spans 17 amino acids. Here the CDR3 reads CASSVEGTSGAFYEQYF. The CDR3, as DNA: TGTGCCAGCAGCGTAGAGGGGACTAGCGGAGCTTTTTACGAGCAGTACTTC.

This chain connects TRBV11-2 to TRBJ2-5; 7 nucleotides align to TRBD2. The ends lost 5 bases at V and 7 bases at J; junction bases unmatched: 7. The germline CDR1 and CDR2 sequences are SGHAT and FQNNGV. This CDR3 is built from 13 residues. CDR3: CASSQGGPLTQYF. The DNA of the CDR3 is TGTGCCAGCAGCCAGGGAGGGCCTCTGACCCAGTACTTC.

This sequence joins TRBV5-4 and TRBJ2-1; 11 nucleotides agree with TRBD2. CDR1 and CDR2 (germline): SGHNT, YYREEE (reference sequence). The CDR3 sequence is 16 residues long. V lost 1 base to trimming and J lost 5 bases; unmatched junction nucleotides: 5. The chain's CDR3 is CASSLLRLAGHNEQFF. The CDR3 nucleotides read TGTGCCAGCAGCTTGTTACGACTAGCGGGGCACAATGAGCAGTTCTTC.

This clone has a single count. The gene calls are TRBV5-4 and TRBJ2-1; 7 bases align to TRBD2. The CDR3 has 16 residues. Germline V gene sequence: CDR1 SGHNT, CDR2 YYREEE (reference sequence). V trimming: 4 bases; J trimming: 1 base; junction bases outside the gene matches: 8. CDR3 in amino acids: CASSIGLDPSYNEQFF. The CDR3 region has the DNA TGTGCCAGCAGCATAGGACTAGACCCGTCCTACAATGAGCAGTTCTTC.

This clone was seen only once. The chain couples TRBV11-2 to TRBJ2-6, with 10 bases aligning to TRBD2. The CDR3 length is 17 residues. The germline V gene encodes CDR1 SGHAT and CDR2 FQNNGV. The junction had 8 bases not matched to a gene; V was cut back by 2 bases and J by 7 bases. The CDR3 protein is CASSLSGRANGANVLTF. In nucleotides, the CDR3 is TGTGCCAGCAGCTTAAGCGGGAGGGCCAACGGAGCCAACGTCCTGACTTTC.

This sequence joins TRBV4-3 and TRBJ2-3, with TRBD2 as a possible D gene (5 bases). CDR3 length: 17 residues. Trimming shortened V by 1 base and J by 0 bases, and 14 bases separated the two germline ends. Germline lookup yields CDR1 LGHNA and CDR2 YSLEER. DNA of the CDR3: TGCGCCAGCAGCCAAGTGACTGAGCGGAGAAGCACAGATACGCAGTATTTT. Protein sequence: CASSQVTERRSTDTQYF.

This clone has a single count. The chain has TRBV5-1 and TRBJ2-3; the match to TRBD1 covers 7 bases. This CDR3 spans 14 amino acids. The germline CDR1 and CDR2 sequences are SGHRS and YFSETQ. V lost 4 bases, J lost 4 bases, and 6 bases stayed unmatched. The chain's CDR3 is CASSPGQLADTQYF. DNA for the CDR3: TGCGCCAGCAGCCCGGGACAGTTAGCAGATACGCAGTATTTT.

This rearrangement joins TRBV2 to TRBJ2-2, with D uncertain. This CDR3 spans 13 amino acids. CDR1 is SNHLY and CDR2 is FYNNEI in the germline V gene. V was clipped by 2 bases and J by 2 bases, with 3 bases between them. CDR3 DNA: TGTGCCAGCAGTGAAACTAACACCGGGGAGCTGTTTTTT. Translating gives CASSETNTGELFF.

The chain carries TRBV6-2 or TRBV6-3 and TRBJ2-7, with a tentative D call TRBD2 (5 bases). The CDR3 is 13 residues long. V was clipped by 6 bases and J by 2 bases, with 11 bases between them. CDR1 is MNHEY, CDR2 SVGEGT, per germline. DNA of the CDR3: TGTGCCAGCAGCTTGGACGGGACCTACGAGCAGTACTTC. Translated, it gives CASSLDGTYEQYF.